This T cell receptor beta chain came from a study of persistence of HIV-infected CD4 T cells. Study at large: A median of about eight years of suppressive ART preceded sampling. The study's findings and limits: TCR oligoclonality correlated with proviral oligoclonality in the same sorted populations. Antigen-responding cells were enriched for degenerate expanded CDR3beta sequences.

Worth noting for this clone: What it binds is not known.

The CDR3 covers 14 residues. From germline, CDR1 is SGHTA and CDR2 FQGNSA. Trimming shortened V by 5 bases and J by 7 bases, and 14 bases separated the two germline ends. Cells were stimulated nonspecifically with anti-CD3/anti-CD28 magnetic beads. CD4+ T cells upregulating both CD40 ligand and CD69 were sorted as responding cells. The immunoSEQ assay was version 4, run in survey mode. TCRdb's copy holds only in-frame clones and misses some; the assay was immunoSEQ multiplex PCR. The table has over 35,000 clones, roughly 90% seen once. The chain employs TRBV7-2 and TRBJ1-4, with D possibly TRBD1 on 6 matching bases. This receptor was taken from an adult man with HIV who was CMV-seropositive. Source: CD4+ T cells sorted from PBMCs after approximately 20-hour stimulation, taken from a patient who received antiretroviral therapy. CDR3 in DNA: TGTGCCAGCAGCGTACAGGGTAATGCTGAAAAACTGTTTTTT. It codes for CASSVQGNAEKLFF.